Presented here are 3 T cell receptor beta chains from one specimen sequenced in a study of beta chain features in type 1 diabetes. Their antigens remain unidentified. Since all of the isolated RNA was reverse transcribed, expressed TCRB transcripts were what got sequenced. The table came from immunoSEQ multiplex PCR; TCRdb's copy has only in-frame clones and leaves some out. The profile shows some 330,000 clones, about 12% of them singletons. Study observations and caveats: Researchers report that Type 1 diabetes patients had moderately but significantly shorter TCRB CDR3s across all four CD4+ subsets.

Sequencing used naive CD4+ T cells from blood. Source of these receptors: a woman aged 18-35 years with type 1 diabetes.

This clone occurred a few times. The chain joins TRBV7-9 to TRBJ2-7; TRBD1 agrees at 7 bases. This CDR3 spans 14 amino acids. The trim removed 9 bases at V and 0 bases at J, leaving 8 bases unmatched. Germline values: CDR1 SEHNR, CDR2 FQNEAQ (reference sequence). The DNA for the CDR3 is TGTGCCAGTAAAGACAGGGCGGACTCCTACGAGCAGTACTTC. This gives the protein CASKDRADSYEQYF.

The rearrangement links TRBV6-6 to TRBJ2-3, with D uncertain. This CDR3 region has 12 residues. V dropped 0 bases and J dropped 5 bases, with 3 bases sitting between them. CDR1 is MNHNY and CDR2 is SVGAGI in the germline V gene (reference sequence). CDR3 region: CASSYSRDTQYF. The CDR3 DNA is TGTGCCAGCAGTTACTCGAGAGATACGCAGTATTTT.

A few counts support this clone. The gene calls are TRBV4-2 and TRBJ1-6, with a tentative D call TRBD1 (5 bases). The CDR3 is made up of 15 amino acids. Germline V CDR1 and CDR2: LGHNA, YNFKEQ. V was cut by 0 bases and J by 9 bases, with 12 bases left in between. The CDR3 DNA sequence: TGTGCCAGCAGCCAAGACCAACGGGGGAGTTCACCCCTCCACTTT. It translates to CASSQDQRGSSPLHF.